This paragraph reports one T cell receptor beta chain. This sample was taken from a study of cytomegalovirus exposure and HLA in healthy donors. CDR3 length: 12 amino acids. With 6 bases clipped from V and 8 bases from J, the junction kept 5 bases outside the gene matches. Germline CDR1 and CDR2: LNHDA and SQIVND (reference sequence). 13 Jbeta primers and 60 Vbeta primers were used for the PCR. Produced via immunoSEQ multiplex PCR; TCRdb's table is partial and in-frame only. This table holds 85,000 to 100,000 clones, about four fifths found once. Sequencing was carried out using PBMCs. The sequence derives from a woman in her thirties or forties in good health and CMV-seropositive. The chain couples TRBV19 to TRBJ1-2; 8 nucleotides line up with TRBD1. CDR3 DNA sequence: TGTGCCAGTAGGAGTGACAGGGGAGGCTACACCTTC. It translates to CASRSDRGGYTF. Filled out from reference TRBV19 and TRBJ1-2, the complete variable domain reads DGGITQSPKYLFRKEGQNVTLSCEQNLNHDAMYWYRQDPGQGLRLIYYSQIVNDFQKGDIAEGYSVSREKKESFPLTVTSAQKNPTAFYLCASRSDRGGYTFGSGTRLTVV.